What follows describes a single T cell receptor (beta chain). The data were obtained in a study of blood T cell repertoires in COVID-19. About the research overall: Both acute and convalescent COVID-19 samples were obtained from the United States, Italy and Spain. PBMCs, B-cell-depleted T cells, or T cells provided the cDNA or gDNA that made up the material.

Germline trimming cut 6 bases from V and 2 bases from J; bases unmatched to any gene: 7. From germline, CDR1 is LNHDA and CDR2 SQIVND (reference sequence). The CDR3 consists of 15 residues. How the authors handled the data: Reference gene primer amplification yielded estimated nucleated cell counts. The protocol was immunoSEQ multiplex PCR, while the TCRdb copy is restricted to in-frame clones and leaves out a portion. That table gives V, J and clone size, and the DNA gave D and trimming. The sample holds approximately 250,000 clones, 86% seen once. V gene TRBV19 combines with J gene TRBJ2-1; 7 positions agree with TRBD1. This clonotype was obtained from a woman older than 75 with COVID-19, enrolled during active disease. Input material: peripheral blood. The CDR3 is CASRFDRDAYNEQFF. CDR3 coding DNA: TGTGCCAGTAGATTTGACAGGGACGCCTACAATGAGCAGTTCTTC.